Given below is one TCR beta chain in context. Its specificity is not known. These data come from a study of chemoradiotherapy in HPV16-positive cancers. Overall study context: Two HPV16-positive patients' cells yielded candidate HPV-specific clones and common motifs.

Germline V CDR1 and CDR2: SGHRS, YFSETQ. The CDR3 is 17 amino acids. Trimming stripped 3 bases from V and 0 bases from J, with 15 bases between. The data were produced by immunoSEQ multiplex PCR, yet TCRdb's version contains in-frame clones alone and is incomplete. This sample has 5,200 or so clones, with 65% to 85% found just once. General observations from the study: Functional assays defining HPV-specific T cells used only two HPV16-positive patients. HPV-responsive T-cell expansion during chemoradiotherapy was linked to improved recurrence-free survival in HPV16-positive patients. During treatment, candidate HPV-specific clones and E7-related motifs expanded in tumor.

The V call is TRBV5-1, the J call TRBJ2-2; D is unresolved. The sample was tumor tissue, taken from a patient who underwent chemoradiotherapy. This TCR derives from a human donor with HPV-associated anogenital cancer. The chain's CDR3 is CASSSQPRATNTGELFF. In DNA, the CDR3 is TGCGCCAGCAGCTCGCAACCCCGGGCGACGAACACCGGGGAGCTGTTTTTT.